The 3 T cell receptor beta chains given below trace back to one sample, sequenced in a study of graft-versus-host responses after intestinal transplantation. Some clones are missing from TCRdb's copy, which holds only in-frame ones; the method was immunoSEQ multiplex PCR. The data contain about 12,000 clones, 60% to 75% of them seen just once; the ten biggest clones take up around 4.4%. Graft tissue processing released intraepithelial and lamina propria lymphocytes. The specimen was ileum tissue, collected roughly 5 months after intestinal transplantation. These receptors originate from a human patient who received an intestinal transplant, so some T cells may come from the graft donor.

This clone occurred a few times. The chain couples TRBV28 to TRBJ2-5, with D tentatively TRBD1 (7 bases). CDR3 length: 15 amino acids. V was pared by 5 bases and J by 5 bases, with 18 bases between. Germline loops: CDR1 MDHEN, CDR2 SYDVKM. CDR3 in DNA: TGTGCCAGCAGTCCTCGGACAGGAGGGGAGGAGACCCAGTACTTC. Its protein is CASSPRTGGEETQYF.

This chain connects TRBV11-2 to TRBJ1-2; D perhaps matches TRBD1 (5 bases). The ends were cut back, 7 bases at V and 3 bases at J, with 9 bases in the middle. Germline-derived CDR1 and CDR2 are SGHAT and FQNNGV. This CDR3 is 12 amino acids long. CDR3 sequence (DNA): TGTGCCAGCAAGGGACTGCACTATGGCTACACCTTC. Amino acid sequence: CASKGLHYGYTF.

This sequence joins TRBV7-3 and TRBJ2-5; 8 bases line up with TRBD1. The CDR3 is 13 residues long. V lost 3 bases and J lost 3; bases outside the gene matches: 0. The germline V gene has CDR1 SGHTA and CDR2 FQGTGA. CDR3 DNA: TGTGCCAGCAGCTTGGACAGGGAAGAGACCCAGTACTTC. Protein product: CASSLDREETQYF.